The 5 T cell receptor beta chains in this list originate from one sample, sequenced in a study of T cell repertoires in cytomegalovirus infection. TCRdb used MiXCR to reprocess the reads, holding one entry per CDR3 protein. The repertoire consists of about 500,000 distinct CDR3 sequences, with about 33% occurring once and the leading ten covering about a sixth. Antigen specificity for these receptors is unknown. Specimen: cultured PBMCs, collected from culture after CMV antigen stimulation. The receptors here all came from a human donor in good health (CMV status not recorded). Some clones in this sample may be carry-over from other donors' samples.

This clonotype was recorded many times. V and J are TRBV7-2 and TRBJ2-1, with a possible D match to TRBD2 (6 bases). This CDR3 has 15 amino acids. V gave up 1 base and J gave up 2 bases, with 9 bases separating them. Germline CDR1 reads SGHTA; CDR2 reads FQGNSA. CDR3 sequence: CASSLVGGAYNEQFF. The DNA of the CDR3 is TGTGCCAGCAGCTTAGTGGGGGGAGCCTACAATGAGCAGTTCTTC. The whole variable domain, remainder taken from reference TRBV7-2 and TRBJ2-1, is GAGVSQSPSNKVTEKGKDVELRCDPISGHTALYWYRQSLGQGLEFLIYFQGNSAPDKSGLPSDRFSAERTGGSVSTLTIQRTQQEDSAVYLCASSLVGGAYNEQFFGPGTRLTVL.

This clonotype was counted at least ten times. This chain's CDR3 is CASSPGGPQPQHF. DNA of the CDR3: TGTGCCAGCAGCCCGGGGGGGCCTCAGCCCCAGCATTTT. V usage is TRBV7-8 and J usage is TRBJ1-5, with D tentatively TRBD1 (6 bases). Trimming took 5 bases from V and 6 from J, leaving 11 bases between them. Germline V lookup: CDR1 SGHVS, CDR2 FQNEAQ. The CDR3 spans 13 residues.

This clonotype was counted between two and nine times. The V and J genes are TRBV7-3 and TRBJ2-7; either TRBD1 or TRBD2 may supply D (5 bases each). The ends were cut back, 3 bases at V and 2 bases at J, with 20 bases in the middle. Germline loops: CDR1 SGHTA, CDR2 FQGTGA. This CDR3 spans 17 amino acids. The DNA of the CDR3 is TGTGCCAGCAGCTTCGGAGGTCAGGGTCGAAAAGCCTACGAGCAGTACTTC. Protein sequence: CASSFGGQGRKAYEQYF.

This sequence joins TRBV4-1 and TRBJ2-5; the match to TRBD2 covers 7 bases. V trimming: 1 base; J trimming: 3 bases; junction bases outside the gene matches: 8. The CDR3 covers 16 residues. CDR1 and CDR2 (germline): MGHRA, YSYEKL. The CDR3 sequence: CASSQGYPSGKETQYF. Written as DNA, the CDR3 is TGCGCCAGCAGCCAAGGATATCCTAGCGGTAAAGAGACCCAGTACTTC.

This sequence joins TRBV5-1 and TRBJ2-3, with 9 bases lining up with TRBD2. The CDR3 length is 18 residues. Looked up from germline, CDR1 is SGHRS and CDR2 is YFSETQ. Trimming at V came to 0 bases and at J to 2 bases, leaving 10 bases not matched to a gene. The CDR3 nucleotides are TGCGCCAGCAGCTTGGCCGATAGCCTAGCGGGGAACACAGATACGCAGTATTTT. Translation: CASSLADSLAGNTDTQYF.